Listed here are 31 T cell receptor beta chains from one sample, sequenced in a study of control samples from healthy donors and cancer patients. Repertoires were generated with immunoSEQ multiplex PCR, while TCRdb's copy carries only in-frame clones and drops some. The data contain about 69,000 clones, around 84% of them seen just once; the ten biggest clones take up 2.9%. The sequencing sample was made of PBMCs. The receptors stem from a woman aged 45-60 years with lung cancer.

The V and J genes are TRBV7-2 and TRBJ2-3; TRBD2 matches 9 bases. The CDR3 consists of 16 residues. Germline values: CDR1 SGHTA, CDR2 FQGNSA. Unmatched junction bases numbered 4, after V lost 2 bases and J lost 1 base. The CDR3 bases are TGTGCCAGCAGCTTAAGGGCTAGCGGGGGCACAGATACGCAGTATTTT. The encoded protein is CASSLRASGGTDTQYF.

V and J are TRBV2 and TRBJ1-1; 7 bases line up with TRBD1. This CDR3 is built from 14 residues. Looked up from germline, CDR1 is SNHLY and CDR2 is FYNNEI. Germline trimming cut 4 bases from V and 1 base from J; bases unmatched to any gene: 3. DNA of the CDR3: TGTGCCAGCAGTGCAGGGGGATCGAACACTGAAGCTTTCTTT. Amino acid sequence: CASSAGGSNTEAFF.

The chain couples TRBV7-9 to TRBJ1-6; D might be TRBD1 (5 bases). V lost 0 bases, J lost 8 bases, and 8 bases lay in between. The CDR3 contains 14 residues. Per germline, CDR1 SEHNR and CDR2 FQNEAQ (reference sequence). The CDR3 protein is CASSLAAGHSPLHF. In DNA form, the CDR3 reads TGTGCCAGCAGCTTAGCGGCAGGGCATTCACCCCTCCACTTT. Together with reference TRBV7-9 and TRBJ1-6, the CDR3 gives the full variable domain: DTGVSQNPRHKITKRGQNVTFRCDPISEHNRLYWYRQTLGQGPEFLTYFQNEAQLEKSRLLSDRFSAERPKGSFSTLEIQRTEQGDSAMYLCASSLAAGHSPLHFGNGTRLTVT.

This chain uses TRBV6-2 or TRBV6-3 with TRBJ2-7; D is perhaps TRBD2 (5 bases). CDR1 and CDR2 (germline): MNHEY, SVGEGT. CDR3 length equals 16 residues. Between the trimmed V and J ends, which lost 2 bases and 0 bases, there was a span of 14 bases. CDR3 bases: TGTGCCAGCAGTTACGGCGGGCAGCTTAGCTCCTACGAGCAGTACTTC. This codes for CASSYGGQLSSYEQYF.

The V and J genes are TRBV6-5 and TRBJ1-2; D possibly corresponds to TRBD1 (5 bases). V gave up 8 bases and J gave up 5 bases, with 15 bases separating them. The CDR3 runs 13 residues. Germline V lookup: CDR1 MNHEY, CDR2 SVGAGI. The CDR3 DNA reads TGTGCCAGCGAAGAGGGGCAAGGTTATGGCTACACCTTC. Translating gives CASEEGQGYGYTF.

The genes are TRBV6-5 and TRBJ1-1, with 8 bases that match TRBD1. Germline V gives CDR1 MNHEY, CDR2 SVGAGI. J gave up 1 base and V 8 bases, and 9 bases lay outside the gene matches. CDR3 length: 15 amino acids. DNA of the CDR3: TGTGCCAGCCGAAGTCGGACAGGGCAGAACACTGAAGCTTTCTTT. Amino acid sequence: CASRSRTGQNTEAFF.

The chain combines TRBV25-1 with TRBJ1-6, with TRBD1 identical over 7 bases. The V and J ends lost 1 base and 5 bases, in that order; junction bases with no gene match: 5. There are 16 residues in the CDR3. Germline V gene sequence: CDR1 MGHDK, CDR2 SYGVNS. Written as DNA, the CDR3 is TGTGCCAGCAGTGAATTATCCGGGACAGATAATTCACCCCTCCACTTT. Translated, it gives CASSELSGTDNSPLHF.

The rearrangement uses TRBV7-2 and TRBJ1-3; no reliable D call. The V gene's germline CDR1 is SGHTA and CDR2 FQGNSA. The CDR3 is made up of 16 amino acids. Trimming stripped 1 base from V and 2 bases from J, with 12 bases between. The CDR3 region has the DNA TGTGCCAGCAGCTTAGGGATCGCCGCCGCTGGAAACACCATATATTTT. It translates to CASSLGIAAAGNTIYF.

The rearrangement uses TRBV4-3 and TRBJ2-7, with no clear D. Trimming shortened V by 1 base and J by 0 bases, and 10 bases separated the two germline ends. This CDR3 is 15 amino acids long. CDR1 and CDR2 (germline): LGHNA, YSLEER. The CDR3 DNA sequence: TGCGCCAGCAGCCAAGGCACCGGGTCCTCCTACGAGCAGTACTTC. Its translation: CASSQGTGSSYEQYF.

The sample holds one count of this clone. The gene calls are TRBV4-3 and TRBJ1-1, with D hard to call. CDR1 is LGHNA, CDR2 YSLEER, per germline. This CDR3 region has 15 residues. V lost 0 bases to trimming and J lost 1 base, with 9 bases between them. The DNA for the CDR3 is TGCGCCAGCAGCCAAGATGGGAGCCCGAACACTGAAGCTTTCTTT. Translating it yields CASSQDGSPNTEAFF.

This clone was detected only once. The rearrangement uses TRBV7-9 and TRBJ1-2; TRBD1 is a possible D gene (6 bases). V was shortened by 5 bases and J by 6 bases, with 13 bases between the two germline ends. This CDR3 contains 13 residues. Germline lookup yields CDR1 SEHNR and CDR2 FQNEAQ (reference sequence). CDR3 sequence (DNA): TGTGCCAGCAGCCCACAGGGTTATAATGGCTACACCTTC. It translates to CASSPQGYNGYTF.

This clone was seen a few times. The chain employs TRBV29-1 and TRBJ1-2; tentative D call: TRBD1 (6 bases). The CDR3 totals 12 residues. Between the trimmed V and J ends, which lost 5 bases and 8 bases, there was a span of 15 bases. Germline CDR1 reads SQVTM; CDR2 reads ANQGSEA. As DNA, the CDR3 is TGCAGCGTTCTGGACAGCCTGGGGGGCTACACCTTC. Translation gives CSVLDSLGGYTF.

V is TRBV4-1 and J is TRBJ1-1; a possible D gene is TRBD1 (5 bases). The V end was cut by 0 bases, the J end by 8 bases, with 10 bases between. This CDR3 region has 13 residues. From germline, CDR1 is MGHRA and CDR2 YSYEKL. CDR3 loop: CASSQDFWGEAFF. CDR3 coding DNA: TGCGCCAGCAGCCAAGATTTTTGGGGGGAAGCTTTCTTT.

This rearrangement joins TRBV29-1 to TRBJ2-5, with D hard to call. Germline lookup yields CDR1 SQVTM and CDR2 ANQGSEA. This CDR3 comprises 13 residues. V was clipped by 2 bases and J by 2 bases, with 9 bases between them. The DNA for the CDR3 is TGCAGCGTTGAATATCATCAACAAGAGACCCAGTACTTC. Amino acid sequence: CSVEYHQQETQYF.

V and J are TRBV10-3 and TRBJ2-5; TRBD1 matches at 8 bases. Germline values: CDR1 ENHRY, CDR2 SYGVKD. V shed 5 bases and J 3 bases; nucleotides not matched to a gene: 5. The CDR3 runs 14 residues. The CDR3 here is CAISRGDRKETQYF. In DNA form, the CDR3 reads TGTGCCATCAGTCGAGGGGACAGGAAAGAGACCCAGTACTTC.

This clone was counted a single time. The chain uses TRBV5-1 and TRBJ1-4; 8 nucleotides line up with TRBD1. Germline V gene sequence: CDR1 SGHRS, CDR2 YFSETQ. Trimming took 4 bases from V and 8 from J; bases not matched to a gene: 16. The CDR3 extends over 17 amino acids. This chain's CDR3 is CASSPGGRGRFREKLFF. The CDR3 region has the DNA TGCGCCAGCAGCCCCGGGGGCAGGGGGCGATTTAGGGAAAAACTGTTTTTT.

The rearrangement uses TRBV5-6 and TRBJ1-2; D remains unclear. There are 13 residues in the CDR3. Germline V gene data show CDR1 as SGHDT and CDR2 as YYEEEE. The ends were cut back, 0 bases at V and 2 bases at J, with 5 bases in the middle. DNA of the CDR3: TGTGCCAGCAGCTTGGACAGAAACTATGGCTACACCTTC. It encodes CASSLDRNYGYTF.

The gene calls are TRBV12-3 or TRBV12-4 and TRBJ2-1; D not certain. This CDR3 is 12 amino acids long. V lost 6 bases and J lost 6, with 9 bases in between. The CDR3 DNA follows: TGTGCCAGCAGCCGGTCTGCCAATGAGCAGTTCTTC. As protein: CASSRSANEQFF.

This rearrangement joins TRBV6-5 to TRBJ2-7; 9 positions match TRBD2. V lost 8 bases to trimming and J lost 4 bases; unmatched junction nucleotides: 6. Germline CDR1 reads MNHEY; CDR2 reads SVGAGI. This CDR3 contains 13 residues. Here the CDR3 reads CASGVAGVYEQYF. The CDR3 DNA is TGTGCCAGCGGCGTAGCGGGGGTTTACGAGCAGTACTTC.

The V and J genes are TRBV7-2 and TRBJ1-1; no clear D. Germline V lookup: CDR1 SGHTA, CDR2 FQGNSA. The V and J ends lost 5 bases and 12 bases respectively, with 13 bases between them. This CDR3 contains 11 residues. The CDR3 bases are TGTGCCAGCAGCCTCGGACGGTTGACTTTCTTT. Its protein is CASSLGRLTFF.

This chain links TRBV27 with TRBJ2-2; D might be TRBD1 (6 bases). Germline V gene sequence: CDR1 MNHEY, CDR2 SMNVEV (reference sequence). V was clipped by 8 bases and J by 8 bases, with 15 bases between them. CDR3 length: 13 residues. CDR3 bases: TGTGCCAGCCTTATGGGGGCTGATGGGGAGCTGTTTTTT. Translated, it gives CASLMGADGELFF.

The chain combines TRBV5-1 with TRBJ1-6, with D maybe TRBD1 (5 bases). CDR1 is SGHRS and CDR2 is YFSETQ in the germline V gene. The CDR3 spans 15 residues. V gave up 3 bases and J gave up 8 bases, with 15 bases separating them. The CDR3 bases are TGCGCCAGCAGCTCCCGCGCGGGGGATGATTCACCCCTCCACTTT. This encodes CASSSRAGDDSPLHF.

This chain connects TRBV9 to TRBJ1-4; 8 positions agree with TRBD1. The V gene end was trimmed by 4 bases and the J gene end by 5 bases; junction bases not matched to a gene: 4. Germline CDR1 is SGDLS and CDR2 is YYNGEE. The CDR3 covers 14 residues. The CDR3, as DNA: TGTGCCAGCAGCCCCGGACAGGGAAATGAAAAACTGTTTTTT. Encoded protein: CASSPGQGNEKLFF. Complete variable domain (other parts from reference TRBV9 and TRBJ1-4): DSGVTQTPKHLITATGQRVTLRCSPRSGDLSVYWYQQSLDQGLQFLIQYYNGEERAKGNILERFSAQQFPDLHSELNLSSLELGDSALYFCASSPGQGNEKLFFGSGTQLSVL.

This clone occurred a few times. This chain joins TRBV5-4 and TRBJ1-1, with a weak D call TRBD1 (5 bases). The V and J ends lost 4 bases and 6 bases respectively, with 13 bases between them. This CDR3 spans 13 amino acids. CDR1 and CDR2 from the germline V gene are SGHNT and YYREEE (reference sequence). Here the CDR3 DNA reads TGTGCCAGCAGCGTCGGGGGTTTCCCTGAAGCTTTCTTT. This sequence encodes CASSVGGFPEAFF.

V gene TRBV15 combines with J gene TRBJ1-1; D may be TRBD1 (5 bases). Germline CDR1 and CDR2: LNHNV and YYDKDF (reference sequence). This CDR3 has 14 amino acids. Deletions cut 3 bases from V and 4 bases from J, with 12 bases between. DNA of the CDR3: TGTGCCACCAGCAGTCAAACAGGAGGCACTGAAGCTTTCTTT. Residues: CATSSQTGGTEAFF.

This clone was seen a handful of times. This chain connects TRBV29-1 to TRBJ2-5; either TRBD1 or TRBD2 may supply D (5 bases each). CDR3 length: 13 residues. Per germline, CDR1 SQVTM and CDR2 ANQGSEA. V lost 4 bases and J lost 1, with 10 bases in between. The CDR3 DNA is TGCAGCGTTGGGGACGGATTCCAAGAGACCCAGTACTTC. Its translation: CSVGDGFQETQYF.

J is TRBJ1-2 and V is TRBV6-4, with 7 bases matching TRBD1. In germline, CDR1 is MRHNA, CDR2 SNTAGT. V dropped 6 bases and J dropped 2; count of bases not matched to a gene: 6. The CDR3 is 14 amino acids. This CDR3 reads CASRPGGQNYGYTF. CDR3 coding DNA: TGTGCCAGCAGGCCAGGGGGACAGAACTATGGCTACACCTTC.

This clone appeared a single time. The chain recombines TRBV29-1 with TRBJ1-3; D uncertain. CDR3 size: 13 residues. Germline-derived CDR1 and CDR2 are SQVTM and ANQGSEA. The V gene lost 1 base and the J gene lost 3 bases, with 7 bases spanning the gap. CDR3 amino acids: CSVEGTVGNTIYF. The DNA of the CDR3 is TGCAGCGTTGAAGGGACTGTTGGAAACACCATATATTTT.

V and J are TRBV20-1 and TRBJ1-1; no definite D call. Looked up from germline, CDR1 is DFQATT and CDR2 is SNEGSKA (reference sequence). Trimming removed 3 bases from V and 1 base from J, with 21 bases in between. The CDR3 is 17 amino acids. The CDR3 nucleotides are TGCAGTGCTAGTGGACTAGACCCTAGCTCGCAGAACACTGAAGCTTTCTTT. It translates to CSASGLDPSSQNTEAFF.

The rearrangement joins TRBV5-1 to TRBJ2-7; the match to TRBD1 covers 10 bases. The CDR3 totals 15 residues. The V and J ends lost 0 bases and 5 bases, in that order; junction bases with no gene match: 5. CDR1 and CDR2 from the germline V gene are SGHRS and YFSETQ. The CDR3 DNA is TGCGCCAGCAGCTTGGTTGGGACAGGGGTCCACGAGCAGTACTTC. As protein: CASSLVGTGVHEQYF.

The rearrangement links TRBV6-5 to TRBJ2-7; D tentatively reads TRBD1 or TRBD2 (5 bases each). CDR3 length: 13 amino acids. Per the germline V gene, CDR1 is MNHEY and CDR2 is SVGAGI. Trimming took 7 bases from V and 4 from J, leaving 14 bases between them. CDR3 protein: CASIMGPLYEQYF. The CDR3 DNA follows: TGTGCCAGCATAATGGGACCACTTTACGAGCAGTACTTC.